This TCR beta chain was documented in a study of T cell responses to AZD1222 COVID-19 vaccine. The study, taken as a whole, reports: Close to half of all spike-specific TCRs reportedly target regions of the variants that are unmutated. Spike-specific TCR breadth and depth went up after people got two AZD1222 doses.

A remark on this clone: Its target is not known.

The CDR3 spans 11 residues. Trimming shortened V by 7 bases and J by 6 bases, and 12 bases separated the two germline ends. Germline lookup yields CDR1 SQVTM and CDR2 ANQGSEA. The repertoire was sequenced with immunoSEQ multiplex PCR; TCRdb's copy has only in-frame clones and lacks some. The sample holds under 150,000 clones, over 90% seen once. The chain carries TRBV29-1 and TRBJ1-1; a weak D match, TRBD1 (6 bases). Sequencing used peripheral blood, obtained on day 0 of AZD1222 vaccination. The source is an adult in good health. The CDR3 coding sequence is TGCAGCGGTGGGGGCCCTCCTGAAGCTTTCTTT. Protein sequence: CSGGGPPEAFF.